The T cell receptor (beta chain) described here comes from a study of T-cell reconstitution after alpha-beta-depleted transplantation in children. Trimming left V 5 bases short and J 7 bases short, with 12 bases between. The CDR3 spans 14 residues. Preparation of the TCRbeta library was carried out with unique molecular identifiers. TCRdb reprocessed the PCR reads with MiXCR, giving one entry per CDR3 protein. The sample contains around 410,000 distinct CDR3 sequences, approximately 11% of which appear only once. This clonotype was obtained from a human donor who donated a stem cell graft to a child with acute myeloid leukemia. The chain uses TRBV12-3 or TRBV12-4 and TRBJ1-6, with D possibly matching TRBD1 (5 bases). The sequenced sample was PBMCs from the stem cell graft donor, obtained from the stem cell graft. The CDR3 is CASSLGDGNSPLHF. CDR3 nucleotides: TGTGCCAGCAGTCTTGGGGACGGGAATTCACCCCTCCACTTT.